These T cell receptor beta chains were read from a single sample in a study of identical twins. TCRdb passed the 5' RACE reads through MiXCR, listing each CDR3 protein once. The sample yields fewer than 250,000 distinct CDR3 sequences, roughly 7% seen once. These data are also associated with another study on yellow fever vaccine responses in identical twins.

The source material was memory (CD45RO+) T cells sorted from blood. All receptors come from a woman between 18 and 29 years old in good health. Both conserved end residues are part of each CDR3. A D gene is named only where the DNA matches it firmly. Rows give clone size only sometimes, using once, few, many, or a class for an expanded clone.

d_gene,v_gene,j_gene,abundance,CDR3nt,CDR3aa
-,TRBV24-1,TRBJ2-1,-,TGTGCCACCAGTTTAGCGGCGAACAACAATGAGCAGTTCTTC,CATSLAANNNEQFF
-,TRBV7-8,TRBJ2-3,few,TGTGCCAGCAGCCCTCGACTAGTGCTAGATACGCAGTATTTT,CASSPRLVLDTQYF
TRBD2,TRBV28,TRBJ2-2,few,TGTGCCAGCAGTCGGAGCGGGGCCGCGAACACCGGGGAGCTGTTTTTT,CASSRSGAANTGELFF
-,TRBV7-2,TRBJ2-3,few,TGTGCCAGCAGGGGGGGGCTCACAGATACGCAGTATTTT,CASRGGLTDTQYF
-,TRBV12-3/TRBV12-4,TRBJ1-6,many,TGTGCCAGCAGCCTAAGCGGGGGACCTTCTGGTTCACCCCTCCACTTT,CASSLSGGPSGSPLHF
-,TRBV5-5,TRBJ2-7,-,TGTGCCAGCAGCTTAGGTAACAGGGAGTACGAGCAGTACTTC,CASSLGNREYEQYF
-,TRBV6-4,TRBJ2-3,many,TGTGCCTCCGCTGGGCGGGACACAGATACGCAGTATTTT,CASAGRDTDTQYF
TRBD1,TRBV4-1,TRBJ1-1,many,TGCGCCAGCAGCCTTGGGACAGGGGTGGCGGGTGAAGCTTTCTTT,CASSLGTGVAGEAFF
-,TRBV5-6,TRBJ1-1,many,TGTGCCAGCAGACGCGCATTTCAGGGGTCTGAAGCTTTCTTT,CASRRAFQGSEAFF
-,TRBV11-2,TRBJ2-2,many,TGTGCCAGCAGCAAGGAGAGCGGGGAGCTGTTTTTT,CASSKESGELFF
-,TRBV12-3/TRBV12-4,TRBJ2-4,many,TGTGCCAGCAGTTTCTCGACTCGGGGCAAAAACATTCAGTACTTC,CASSFSTRGKNIQYF
-,TRBV5-1,TRBJ2-1,few,TGCGCCAGCAGGATGTGGGTGGGGGAGAACAATGAGCAGTTCTTC,CASRMWVGENNEQFF
-,TRBV7-9,TRBJ1-5,few,TGTGCCAGCAGCTTAGCCATGGGGGGTGGCAATCAGCCCCAGCATTTT,CASSLAMGGGNQPQHF
-,TRBV6-1,TRBJ2-7,many,TGTGCCAGCAGTCGAGGGCAGGGCGGTCTGGGCGAGCAGTACTTC,CASSRGQGGLGEQYF
-,TRBV5-6,TRBJ1-6,many,TGTGCCAGCAGCTTTGGACGTAACAATTCACCCCTCCACTTT,CASSFGRNNSPLHF
-,TRBV28,TRBJ1-2,-,TGTGCCAGCTTCGGGACGGATCGACTTAACTATGGCTACACCTTC,CASFGTDRLNYGYTF
-,TRBV5-1,TRBJ2-7,-,TGCGCCAGCAGGGCGCCTGACAGTAGCTCCTACGAGCAGTACTTC,CASRAPDSSSYEQYF
TRBD1,TRBV24-1,TRBJ2-7,few,TGTGCCACCAGTGACGCAGGGACAGCTTCCTACGAGCAGTACTTC,CATSDAGTASYEQYF
-,TRBV9,TRBJ1-2,few,TGTGCCAGCAGCGTAGGTGGCTACACCTTC,CASSVGGYTF
TRBD1,TRBV3-1,TRBJ2-5,-,TGTGCCAGCAGCCAAAACAGGGGACCCCAAGAGACCCAGTACTTC,CASSQNRGPQETQYF
TRBD1,TRBV6-4,TRBJ2-1,few,TGTGCCAGCCGGAAAACCCCGGGGGACGGGACAGGGGCCCGGACTGCCTACAATGAGCAGTTCTTC,CASRKTPGDGTGARTAYNEQFF
TRBD2,TRBV9,TRBJ2-1,many,TGTGCCAGCAGCCGGACTAGCGGGAATGAGCAGTTCTTC,CASSRTSGNEQFF
-,TRBV5-5,TRBJ1-5,many,TGTGCCAGCAGCTTGGCGGATTTAGGAGTCCAGCCCCAGCATTTT,CASSLADLGVQPQHF
-,TRBV5-1,TRBJ2-6,many,TGCGCCAGCAGCTTGGCCGGGGGGCTCTCCCTCTCTGGGGCCAACGTCCTGACTTTC,CASSLAGGLSLSGANVLTF
TRBD2,TRBV2,TRBJ2-7,-,TGTGCCAGCAGTCAAGCCCTCACTAGCGGGAGCACCTACGAGCAGTACTTC,CASSQALTSGSTYEQYF
TRBD1,TRBV10-3,TRBJ2-1,few,TGTGCCATCAGTGGAGGGACAGGGTTCTACAATGAGCAGTTCTTC,CAISGGTGFYNEQFF
-,TRBV28,TRBJ2-7,few,TGTGCCAGCAGTTCCCCTCAGCGGTACCTCTCCTACGAGCAGTACTTC,CASSSPQRYLSYEQYF
-,TRBV20-1,TRBJ1-1,many,TGCAGTGCTACCCTTGACGCTGAAGCTTTCTTT,CSATLDAEAFF
-,TRBV12-3/TRBV12-4,TRBJ1-1,few,TGTGCCAGCAGTTTAGAGGTGGGAGCGAAAGCTTTCTTT,CASSLEVGAKAFF
-,TRBV20-1,TRBJ2-5,few,TGCAGTGCCCAGGACTTAAAGTGGGAGACCCAGTACTTC,CSAQDLKWETQYF
TRBD2,TRBV6-1,TRBJ2-2,many,TGTGCCAGCAATCCCGTGGCGGGGGGAGGCGGGGAGCTGTTTTTT,CASNPVAGGGGELFF